Here is one TCR beta chain with its context. No antigen is known for it. The table came from immunoSEQ multiplex PCR; TCRdb's copy has only in-frame clones and leaves some out. The data show tens of thousands of clones, with around 87% seen just once and around 24% held by the top ten. The sample is drawn from a study of T cell responses to AZD1222 COVID-19 vaccine. The study, taken as a whole, reports: The study found vaccine-associated CD4 TCRs spanning spike, dominant at 160-218 and 743-854.

Trimming took 5 bases from V and 4 from J; bases not matched to a gene: 3. The CDR3 totals 14 residues. Germline V gene data show CDR1 as LNHDA and CDR2 as SQIVND (reference sequence). Here the sequenced sample was peripheral blood, taken on day 0 of AZD1222 vaccination. The chain employs TRBV19 and TRBJ2-1; TRBD2 matches at 9 bases. The TCR originated in an adult in good health. DNA of the CDR3: TGTGCCAGTAGTTTTCTAGCGGGGTACAATGAGCAGTTCTTC. This translates into CASSFLAGYNEQFF.